This T cell receptor (beta chain) was found in a study of blood T cell repertoires in COVID-19. This clone was recorded only once. Using immunoSEQ multiplex PCR, the repertoire was profiled, and TCRdb retains in-frame clones only, with some absent. The table lists about 500,000 clones, about 90% of them singletons. The CDR3 length is 16 residues. Unmatched junction bases numbered 7, after V lost 1 base and J lost 2 bases. Germline lookup yields CDR1 LNHNV and CDR2 YYDKDF (reference sequence). This chain uses TRBV15 with TRBJ2-7; 8 positions match TRBD2. The sequencing sample was made of PBMCs or T cells enriched from blood (not recorded which). The receptor was derived from a woman under 30 who had recovered from COVID-19. CDR3 protein: CATSRGRSGGAYEQYF. CDR3 coding DNA: TGTGCCACCAGCAGAGGTAGAAGCGGGGGCGCCTACGAGCAGTACTTC. Full variable domain (outside the CDR3, taken from reference TRBV15 and TRBJ2-7): DAMVIQNPRYQVTQFGKPVTLSCSQTLNHNVMYWYQQKSSQAPKLLFHYYDKDFNNEADTPDNFQSRRPNTSFCFLDIRSPGLGDTAMYLCATSRGRSGGAYEQYFGPGTRLTVT.